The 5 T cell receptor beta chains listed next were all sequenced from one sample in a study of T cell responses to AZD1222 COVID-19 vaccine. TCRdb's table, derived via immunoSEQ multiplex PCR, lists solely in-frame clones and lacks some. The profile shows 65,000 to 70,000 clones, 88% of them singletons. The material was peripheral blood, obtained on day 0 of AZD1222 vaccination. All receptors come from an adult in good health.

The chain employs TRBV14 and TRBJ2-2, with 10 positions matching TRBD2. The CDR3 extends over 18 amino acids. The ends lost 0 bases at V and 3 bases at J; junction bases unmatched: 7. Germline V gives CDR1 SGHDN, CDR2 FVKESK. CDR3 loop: CASSQDSRLAGDTGELFF. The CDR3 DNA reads TGTGCCAGCAGCCAAGATTCGCGACTAGCGGGCGACACCGGGGAGCTGTTTTTT.

The CDR3 region has the DNA TGCGCCAGCAGCCAAGTGGAAAAATCTAATGAAAAACTGTTTTTT. Encoded protein: CASSQVEKSNEKLFF. This chain joins TRBV4-3 and TRBJ1-4; D is unresolved. From germline, CDR1 is LGHNA and CDR2 YSLEER. V was cut by 1 base and J by 3 bases, with 9 bases left in between. There are 15 residues in the CDR3.

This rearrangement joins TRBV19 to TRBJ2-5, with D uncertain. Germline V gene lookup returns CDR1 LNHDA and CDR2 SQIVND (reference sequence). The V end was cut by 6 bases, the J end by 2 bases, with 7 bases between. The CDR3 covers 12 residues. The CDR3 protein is CASRSVQETQYF. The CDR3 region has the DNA TGTGCCAGTAGGAGCGTTCAAGAGACCCAGTACTTC.

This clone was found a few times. The CDR3 region is CAISEPGTSGRARETQYF. The CDR3 DNA reads TGTGCCATCAGTGAGCCGGGGACTAGCGGGAGGGCCAGGGAGACCCAGTACTTC. The chain joins TRBV10-3 to TRBJ2-5, with TRBD2 identical over 16 bases. Per the germline V gene, CDR1 is ENHRY and CDR2 is SYGVKD. The CDR3 length is 18 residues. The V gene end was trimmed by 2 bases and the J gene end by 5 bases; junction bases not matched to a gene: 8.

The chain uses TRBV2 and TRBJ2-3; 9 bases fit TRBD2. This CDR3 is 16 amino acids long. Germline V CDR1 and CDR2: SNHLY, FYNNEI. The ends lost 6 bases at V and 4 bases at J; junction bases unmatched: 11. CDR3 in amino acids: CASSGGLAKGADTQYF. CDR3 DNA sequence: TGTGCCAGCAGCGGAGGACTAGCGAAGGGCGCAGATACGCAGTATTTT. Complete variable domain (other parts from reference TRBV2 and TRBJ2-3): EPEVTQTPSHQVTQMGQEVILRCVPISNHLYFYWYRQILGQKVEFLVSFYNNEISEKSEIFDDQFSVERPDGSNFTLKIRSTKLEDSAMYFCASSGGLAKGADTQYFGPGTRLTVL.